This T cell receptor (beta chain) was sequenced during a study of blood T cell repertoires in COVID-19. Per the original data handling: Amplified reference gene primers provided the basis for estimating nucleated cell counts. TCRdb's copy holds only in-frame clones and misses some; the assay was immunoSEQ multiplex PCR. V and J calls and clone size are those listed in that table; D and trimming were worked out from the DNA. The table records about 160,000 clones, approximately 93% of them present only once. CDR3 length: 14 amino acids. Germline-derived CDR1 and CDR2 are LNHDA and SQIVND (reference sequence). V lost 6 bases, J lost 4 bases, and 7 bases stayed unmatched.

The rearrangement links TRBV19 to TRBJ1-1; 8 nucleotides line up with TRBD1. The receptor was derived from a woman aged 55-69 years with COVID-19, enrolled during active disease. Sample: peripheral blood. The CDR3 here is CASSQDREVTEAFF. In nucleotides, the CDR3 is TGTGCCAGTAGCCAGGACAGGGAAGTCACTGAAGCTTTCTTT.